The 32 T cell receptor beta chains reported below all come from one sample, sequenced in a study of blood T cell repertoires in COVID-19. Measured with immunoSEQ multiplex PCR; TCRdb has only the in-frame clones, and not every one. The table includes about 200,000 clones, roughly 90% detected once. Sequencing input: peripheral blood. Source of these receptors: a man aged 18-30 years with active or convalescent COVID-19.

CDR3 sequence: CASPVGAGSNEQFF. The CDR3 region has the DNA TGTGCCTCCCCAGTCGGAGCGGGTAGCAATGAGCAGTTCTTC. The rearrangement uses TRBV30 and TRBJ2-1; weak D call: TRBD2 (6 bases). The CDR3 loop spans 14 amino acids. Germline values: CDR1 GTSNPN, CDR2 SVGIG (reference sequence). Between the trimmed V and J ends, which lost 7 bases and 6 bases, there was a span of 19 bases.

A few counts support this clone. The chain uses TRBV5-1 and TRBJ1-1; 7 positions match TRBD1. The V and J ends lost 2 bases and 5 bases, in that order; junction bases with no gene match: 3. The CDR3 is 13 residues long. Germline V gene lookup returns CDR1 SGHRS and CDR2 YFSETQ. CDR3 bases: TGCGCCAGCAGCTTTACAGGGGTGACTGAAGCTTTCTTT. Protein sequence: CASSFTGVTEAFF.

The chain couples TRBV3-1 (or the pseudogene TRBV3-2) to TRBJ2-1, with a weak D call TRBD2 (6 bases). The length of the CDR3 is 14 residues. Germline V lookup: CDR1 LGHDT, CDR2 YNNKEL (reference sequence). V was shortened by 3 bases and J by 9 bases, with 15 bases between the two germline ends. This chain's CDR3 is CASSQGDWDREQFF. The CDR3 nucleotides read TGTGCCAGCAGCCAGGGGGACTGGGACCGTGAGCAGTTCTTC.

This clone was seen just once. This chain connects TRBV5-1 to TRBJ2-3; D might be TRBD2 (6 bases). The germline V gene has CDR1 SGHRS and CDR2 YFSETQ. CDR3 size: 15 residues. Trimming cost V 0 bases and J 1 base, with 9 bases left between them. CDR3 sequence (DNA): TGCGCCAGCAGCTTGGCCGGGACTGGCACAGATACGCAGTATTTT. Amino acids: CASSLAGTGTDTQYF.

As to this clone: One end of the junction does not line up with germline, which may come from a read error. This chain joins TRBV19 and TRBJ1-1; possibly TRBD1 for D (5 bases). The germline CDR1 and CDR2 sequences are LNHDA and SQIVND (reference sequence). The CDR3 spans 14 residues. The CDR3 loop is CASSLDRLNTEAFF. CDR3 bases: TGTGCCAGTAGTTTAGACAGATTGAACACTGAAGCTTTCTTT.

V usage is TRBV20-1 and J usage is TRBJ2-7; D is perhaps TRBD1 (5 bases). Per the germline V gene, CDR1 is DFQATT and CDR2 is SNEGSKA (reference sequence). Trimming cost V 3 bases and J 7 bases, with 10 bases left between them. This CDR3 spans 11 amino acids. CDR3 nucleotides: TGCAGTGCTAGGACAGAAAGGGAGCAGTACTTC. Translation: CSARTEREQYF.

The chain links TRBV15 to TRBJ1-5, with D tentatively TRBD1 (6 bases). The V and J ends lost 5 bases and 0 bases respectively, with 14 bases between them. The CDR3 has 16 amino acids. Germline CDR1 reads LNHNV; CDR2 reads YYDKDF (reference sequence). CDR3 nucleotides: TGTGCCACCAGCGGACGGGACATAGATAGCAATCAGCCCCAGCATTTT. Translation: CATSGRDIDSNQPQHF.

The chain joins TRBV2 to TRBJ2-5, with D possibly matching TRBD2 (6 bases). The CDR3 extends over 16 amino acids. The germline V gene has CDR1 SNHLY and CDR2 FYNNEI. V was clipped by 8 bases and J by 2 bases, with 21 bases between them. CDR3 coding DNA: TGTGCCAGCCGGAGTAGCGGTGGGAGCAAACAAGAGACCCAGTACTTC. Protein product: CASRSSGGSKQETQYF. The full variable domain, in which reference TRBV2 and TRBJ2-5 provide the parts outside the CDR3, is EPEVTQTPSHQVTQMGQEVILRCVPISNHLYFYWYRQILGQKVEFLVSFYNNEISEKSEIFDDQFSVERPDGSNFTLKIRSTKLEDSAMYFCASRSSGGSKQETQYFGPGTRLLVL.

The chain couples TRBV6-5 to TRBJ2-1, with TRBD2 as a possible D gene (5 bases). V gave up 2 bases and J gave up 5 bases, with 7 bases separating them. The CDR3 has 13 amino acids. In germline, CDR1 is MNHEY, CDR2 SVGAGI. This chain's CDR3 is CASSYPGNNEQFF. The CDR3 bases are TGTGCCAGCAGTTACCCCGGGAACAATGAGCAGTTCTTC.

The V call is TRBV5-1, the J call TRBJ1-2, with TRBD1 matching over 7 bases. With 4 bases clipped from V and 0 bases from J, the junction kept 9 bases outside the gene matches. CDR3 size: 16 residues. The V gene's germline CDR1 is SGHRS and CDR2 YFSETQ. The CDR3 nucleotides are TGCGCCAGCAGCCCAGGGACAGCGAAAACTAACTATGGCTACACCTTC. This gives the protein CASSPGTAKTNYGYTF.

Here the CDR3 reads CASSMTSGSYNEQFF. For the CDR3, the DNA is TGTGCCAGTAGTATGACTAGCGGATCCTACAATGAGCAGTTCTTC. The J gene is TRBJ2-1, the V gene TRBV19; TRBD2 matches at 9 bases. J was trimmed by 1 base and V by 3 bases; bases with no gene match: 1. There are 15 residues in the CDR3. Germline assignment: CDR1 LNHDA and CDR2 SQIVND (reference sequence).

V usage is TRBV7-8 and J usage is TRBJ1-4; D might be TRBD1 (6 bases). This CDR3 comprises 14 residues. Trimming pared 4 bases from V and 7 bases from J, leaving 13 bases between. Germline CDR1 and CDR2: SGHVS and FQNEAQ. This CDR3 reads CASSSWGGGEKLFF. In DNA form, the CDR3 reads TGTGCCAGCAGCTCCTGGGGGGGCGGTGAAAAACTGTTTTTT.

A few counts support this clone. This chain connects TRBV9 to TRBJ1-5, with 8 bases that match TRBD1. CDR3 length: 13 amino acids. V lost 8 bases, J lost 7 bases, and 8 bases stayed unmatched. Germline CDR1 is SGDLS and CDR2 is YYNGEE. CDR3 loop: CASHQGARQPQHF. The DNA for the CDR3 is TGTGCCAGTCACCAGGGGGCACGGCAGCCCCAGCATTTT.

In this sample, this clone turned up once. The rearrangement joins TRBV18 to TRBJ1-5, with a weak D call TRBD1 (5 bases). The germline V gene encodes CDR1 KGHSH and CDR2 LQKENI. The CDR3 contains 14 residues. V gave up 2 bases and J gave up 2 bases, with 7 bases separating them. The CDR3 region is CASSPGAGNQPQHF. CDR3 DNA sequence: TGTGCCAGCTCACCAGGGGCAGGCAATCAGCCCCAGCATTTT.

This clone was picked up one time. J is TRBJ2-1 and V is TRBV15; the D is unclear. Germline assignment: CDR1 LNHNV and CDR2 YYDKDF (reference sequence). This CDR3 region has 15 residues. Trimming took off 1 base at V and 0 bases at J, with 7 bases between the two ends. The CDR3 nucleotides read TGTGCCACCAGCAGAGTCAAGAGCTCCTACAATGAGCAGTTCTTC. This sequence encodes CATSRVKSSYNEQFF.

V is TRBV7-2 and J is TRBJ1-5; D is perhaps TRBD1 (5 bases). In germline, CDR1 is SGHTA, CDR2 FQGNSA. V lost 2 bases and J lost 1, with 12 bases in between. This CDR3 region has 16 residues. The chain's CDR3 is CASSLRAGLSNQPQHF. The CDR3 DNA follows: TGTGCCAGCAGCTTACGCGCAGGGTTGAGCAATCAGCCCCAGCATTTT. Full variable domain (outside the CDR3, taken from reference TRBV7-2 and TRBJ1-5): GAGVSQSPSNKVTEKGKDVELRCDPISGHTALYWYRQSLGQGLEFLIYFQGNSAPDKSGLPSDRFSAERTGGSVSTLTIQRTQQEDSAVYLCASSLRAGLSNQPQHFGDGTRLSIL.

This chain links TRBV19 with TRBJ1-1, with a tentative D call TRBD1 (6 bases). The CDR3 has 14 residues. The germline V and J ends were trimmed by 4 bases and 1 base, with 10 bases remaining between them. Germline V gives CDR1 LNHDA, CDR2 SQIVND (reference sequence). The CDR3 here is CASSTDRWNTEAFF. CDR3 bases: TGTGCCAGTAGTACGGACAGATGGAACACTGAAGCTTTCTTT.

V usage is TRBV18 and J usage is TRBJ2-7; the match to TRBD1 covers 7 bases. This CDR3 contains 12 residues. Germline-derived CDR1 and CDR2 are KGHSH and LQKENI. V was pared by 3 bases and J by 5 bases, with 1 base of the junction left unmatched. CDR3 sequence: CASSPDRDEQYF. DNA for the CDR3: TGTGCCAGCTCACCTGACAGGGACGAGCAGTACTTC.

The CDR3 reads CASSSNLDGELFF. Written as DNA, the CDR3 is TGCGCCAGCAGCTCGAACTTAGACGGGGAGCTGTTTTTT. This chain links TRBV5-1 with TRBJ2-2; no reliable D call. Germline assignment: CDR1 SGHRS and CDR2 YFSETQ. The CDR3 has 13 amino acids. Trimming stripped 3 bases from V and 7 bases from J, with 10 bases between.

The rearrangement links TRBV3-1 (or the pseudogene TRBV3-2) to TRBJ2-3, with D hard to call. V was trimmed by 2 bases and J by 2 bases, leaving 14 bases between them. The length of the CDR3 is 16 residues. The germline V gene encodes CDR1 LGHDT and CDR2 YNNKEL (reference sequence). CDR3 sequence reads: CASSQSPAGTTDTQYF. The CDR3 nucleotides read TGTGCCAGCAGCCAATCCCCCGCAGGCACCACAGATACGCAGTATTTT.

This sequence joins TRBV5-6 and TRBJ2-5; 8 nucleotides agree with TRBD1. The V gene end was trimmed by 4 bases and the J gene end by 2 bases; junction bases not matched to a gene: 10. This CDR3 comprises 16 residues. Germline V lookup: CDR1 SGHDT, CDR2 YYEEEE. In nucleotides, the CDR3 is TGTGCCAGCAGCCGCTTCGGGACAGGAGAGCAAGAGACCCAGTACTTC. Residues: CASSRFGTGEQETQYF.

This sequence joins TRBV10-2 and TRBJ2-1, with 10 bases identical to TRBD2. The CDR3 extends over 15 amino acids. The V gene's germline CDR1 is WSHSY and CDR2 SAAADI. With V trimmed by 4 bases and J by 10 bases, 10 bases remained unmatched. The CDR3 DNA follows: TGCGCCAGCAGTGTCGCTAGCGGGAGATACGGCGAGCAGTTCTTC. The encoded protein is CASSVASGRYGEQFF.

The count of this clone is one. The chain couples TRBV7-6 to TRBJ2-1; 10 nucleotides line up with TRBD2. The trim removed 4 bases at V and 8 bases at J, leaving 8 bases unmatched. Germline V gives CDR1 SGHVS, CDR2 FNYEAQ. CDR3 size: 15 residues. The CDR3 spells CASSSERGGRYEQFF. The CDR3 DNA reads TGTGCCAGCAGCTCCGAGCGGGGGGGCCGGTATGAGCAGTTCTTC.

The chain links TRBV6-4 to TRBJ1-1; D unresolved. Per germline, CDR1 MRHNA and CDR2 SNTAGT. The CDR3 has 13 amino acids. Trimming shortened V by 4 bases and J by 0 bases, and 6 bases separated the two germline ends. As DNA, the CDR3 is TGTGCCAGCAGTGCTGAGATGAACACTGAAGCTTTCTTT. It is translated as CASSAEMNTEAFF.

The chain carries TRBV12-3 or TRBV12-4 and TRBJ1-2; D gene uncertain. The CDR3 is 12 amino acids. The V and J ends lost 2 bases and 6 bases respectively, with 7 bases between them. CDR3 amino acids: CASSLRGDGYTF. For the CDR3, the DNA is TGTGCCAGCAGTTTACGGGGTGATGGCTACACCTTC.

The CDR3 sequence is CASSLAGDRGRNYGYTF. The CDR3 DNA follows: TGTGCCAGCAGCTTAGCGGGGGACAGGGGGCGTAACTATGGCTACACCTTC. The chain joins TRBV7-9 to TRBJ1-2; 12 nucleotides agree with TRBD1. CDR3 length: 17 amino acids. Unmatched junction bases numbered 3, after V lost 0 bases and J lost 1 base. Germline lookup yields CDR1 SEHNR and CDR2 FQNEAQ (reference sequence).

The chain couples TRBV2 to TRBJ2-7; D is perhaps TRBD2 (5 bases). The CDR3 has 15 amino acids. V was cut by 3 bases and J by 0 bases, with 12 bases left in between. The germline V gene encodes CDR1 SNHLY and CDR2 FYNNEI. The CDR3 sequence is CASSDGELGSYEQYF. CDR3 sequence (DNA): TGTGCCAGCAGTGACGGGGAATTAGGCTCCTACGAGCAGTACTTC.

The CDR3 loop reads CASSSAQLYEQYF. CDR3 nucleotides: TGTGCCAGCAGTTCGGCACAGCTCTACGAGCAGTACTTC. V usage is TRBV12-3 or TRBV12-4 and J usage is TRBJ2-7; D ambiguous. This CDR3 has 13 amino acids. The germline V and J ends were trimmed by 4 bases and 3 bases, with 10 bases remaining between them.

The chain employs TRBV29-1 and TRBJ1-2; 7 bases fit TRBD1. Germline CDR1 SQVTM, CDR2 ANQGSEA. The CDR3 spans 12 residues. The J segment lost 2 bases and the V segment lost 7 bases, leaving 4 bases of the junction unmatched. The CDR3 sequence is CSGGTANYGYTF. The DNA for the CDR3 is TGCAGCGGCGGGACAGCAAACTATGGCTACACCTTC.

The chain carries TRBV6-2 or TRBV6-3 and TRBJ1-6; tentatively, D is TRBD1 (5 bases). CDR1 and CDR2 from the germline V gene are MNHEY and SVGEGT. Deletions cut 2 bases from V and 9 bases from J, with 11 bases between. This CDR3 region has 14 residues. The CDR3 reads CASSYRGSGSPLHF. In DNA, the CDR3 is TGTGCCAGCAGTTACAGGGGTAGTGGTTCACCCCTCCACTTT.

The chain employs TRBV27 and TRBJ1-1; perhaps TRBD1 as D (6 bases). Germline V gives CDR1 MNHEY, CDR2 SMNVEV (reference sequence). This CDR3 contains 16 residues. Trimming stripped 5 bases from V and 0 bases from J, with 16 bases between. The CDR3 sequence is CASSPSPRGLNTEAFF. For the CDR3, the DNA is TGTGCCAGCAGTCCCAGCCCCAGGGGTTTGAACACTGAAGCTTTCTTT.

This clone showed up just a few times. The chain joins TRBV10-3 to TRBJ2-3, with D hard to call. The CDR3 sequence is 12 residues long. The ends were cut back, 2 bases at V and 4 bases at J, with 4 bases in the middle. Germline-derived CDR1 and CDR2 are ENHRY and SYGVKD. The CDR3 DNA reads as TGTGCCATCAGTGAGGAGTCAGATACGCAGTATTTT. Its translation is CAISEESDTQYF.